Listed below are T cell receptor beta chains from one sample, sequenced in a study of regulatory T cells in long-lasting Graves disease. TCRdb itself ran the multiplex PCR reads through MiXCR, one entry per CDR3 protein. The table lists approximately 400,000 distinct CDR3 sequences, about 15% of them singletons. The same data also went into a second study, on T cells in Graves' hyperthyroidism and ophthalmopathy.

Material: peripheral blood mononuclear cells (PBMCs), obtained at new diagnosis, from a patient treated with antithyroid drugs. These receptors all stem from a woman in her 30s with Graves disease. Each CDR3 is given with its conserved first and last residue. A row's size may be missing; if present it is once, few, many or a size class.

clone_size cdr3_length v_call cdr3_aa
few 14 TRBV12-3/TRBV12-4 CASREEGQTYEQYF
few 17 TRBV7-2 CASSLAGATGGFGGYTF
many 13 TRBV12-3/TRBV12-4 CASSFKGTFEAFF
NA 14 TRBV29-1 CSVPVAGVAGELFF
few 15 TRBV7-2 CASSLWTGDGYGYTF
NA 13 TRBV6-5 CASSYPHQETQYF
many 12 TRBV30 CASGTGGEKLFF
few 13 TRBV24-1 CATSDPGTDEAFF
few 16 TRBV6-2/TRBV6-3 CASSLLTGVSYNEQFF
few 10 TRBV4-2 CASSQETVVF
NA 13 TRBV20-1 CSAVGYNSYEQYF
few 12 TRBV19 CASSPSWNEQFF
NA 16 TRBV4-1 CASKSAGESNTGELFF
many 15 TRBV10-3 CAISESIGLNTEAFF
many 13 TRBV27 CASRLTPNTEAFF
many 14 TRBV2 CASSDPGTGYEQFF
NA 15 TRBV7-9 CASNPTGSSGNTIYF
many 13 TRBV7-6 CASSSLLGVTQYF
many 15 TRBV7-3 CASSLWGLASDTQYF
few 16 TRBV7-9 CASSFTGSRSNEKLFF
many 14 TRBV18 CASSPGQGAGGYTF
many 16 TRBV12-3/TRBV12-4 CASSTTGTSASGEQFF
NA 14 TRBV10-3 CAIKPALEGIVQYF
NA 16 TRBV30 CAITDPLAGGLYEQFF
NA 17 TRBV4-1 CASAPPGKGEDTYEQYF
few 12 TRBV29-1 CSVDTGNTEAFF
once 14 TRBV11-2 CASSLFSGNHEQYF
few 16 TRBV27 CASSPLLGTGNEKLFF
NA 16 TRBV19 CASSIRETGNTGELFF
many 17 TRBV7-9 CASSLGDKLDRNQPQHF
many 14 TRBV12-3/TRBV12-4 CASSRTGANYGYTF
many 16 TRBV27 CASSRPGTGGNQPQHF
NA 16 TRBV7-8 CASSTTGTGSSYGQYF
NA 13 TRBV15 CATAGGPIGEQFF
many 14 TRBV12-5 CASKKREFTDTQYF
many 14 TRBV2 CATSGMGYTGELFF
few 13 TRBV29-1 CSVLEPGHQPQHF
many 15 TRBV6-5 CASSSYSGRVDEQYF
NA 18 TRBV24-1 CATSDLGGLAGVADTQYF
few 13 TRBV24-1 CATSEPRGHGYTF
few 13 TRBV25-1 CASSEASGTEAFF
many 12 TRBV29-1 CSAYGPNTEAFF
few 16 TRBV7-9 CASSIWDGRNTGELFF
NA 19 TRBV24-1 CAPIPGLAGGTDFYNEQFF
few 14 TRBV15 CATTGTSGTYEQYF
many 16 TRBV4-1 CASSRGLAGVQETQYF
NA 15 TRBV11-2 CASSDVGTGTDTQYF
many 13 TRBV29-1 CSVAGKRGGGYTF
many 17 TRBV27 CASGPPKRWFSYNEQFF